This TCR beta chain derives from a study of shared clonotypes between healthy human individuals. Donors, without exception, were Caucasian adults residing in Nashville, Tennessee. The authors divided CD4+ cells into CD45RA+ naive and CD45RA-negative memory subsets. The table came from immunoSEQ multiplex PCR; TCRdb's copy has only in-frame clones and leaves some out. Of around 1.5 million clones listed, around 98% were seen once; the top ten hold about 0.4%. Trimming left V 2 bases short and J 4 bases short, with 15 bases between. From germline, CDR1 is SGHDT and CDR2 YYEEEE. This CDR3 contains 15 residues.

This chain uses TRBV5-6 with TRBJ1-1, with a weak D call TRBD1 (5 bases). This receptor was identified in a man under 40 in good health. Sequencing was performed on naive CD4+ T cells sorted from blood. The sample's subset: CD45RA+ positively selected. CDR3 residues: CASSFTRVRSTEAFF. CDR3 nucleotide sequence: TGTGCCAGCAGCTTTACCAGGGTGCGGAGCACTGAAGCTTTCTTT.